Listed below are T cell receptor beta chains from one sample, sequenced in a study of T cell changes during pregnancy in multiple sclerosis. The assay was immunoSEQ multiplex PCR, and TCRdb's table has in-frame clones only and misses some. The table has 55,000 to 80,000 clones, 85% to 90% seen once; the top ten hold over 7.5%. Here the sequenced sample was peripheral blood, taken after pregnancy. Receptor source: a female donor in good health, enrolled as a control in a pregnancy study. The CDR3 runs from the conserved cysteine through the conserved F or W. Fields, in order: V gene, clone size, CDR3 length, J gene, D gene, CDR3 protein, CDR3 DNA. D genes are given only for firm matches. The listing skips clone size in some rows; elsewhere it reads once, few, many or a size class.

v_gene: TRBV19; abundance: .; len: 13; j_gene: TRBJ1-1; d_gene: .; CDR3aa: CASSRTENTEAFF; CDR3nt: TGTGCCAGTAGTCGGACAGAGAACACTGAAGCTTTCTTT
v_gene: TRBV5-6; abundance: .; len: 15; j_gene: TRBJ2-3; d_gene: .; CDR3aa: CASSFGGRSTDTQYF; CDR3nt: TGTGCCAGCAGCTTTGGGGGGAGAAGCACAGATACGCAGTATTTT
v_gene: TRBV2; abundance: .; len: 15; j_gene: TRBJ1-2; d_gene: .; CDR3aa: CASSEAPGFNYGYTF; CDR3nt: TGTGCCAGCAGTGAAGCGCCGGGGTTTAACTATGGCTACACCTTC
v_gene: TRBV10-2; abundance: once; len: 15; j_gene: TRBJ2-7; d_gene: TRBD2; CDR3aa: CASRETSGRASEQYF; CDR3nt: TGCGCCAGCAGGGAGACTAGCGGGAGGGCCAGCGAGCAGTACTTC
v_gene: TRBV27; abundance: .; len: 15; j_gene: TRBJ2-5; d_gene: .; CDR3aa: CASSLGEGPGETQYF; CDR3nt: TGTGCCAGCAGTTTAGGTGAGGGCCCCGGGGAGACCCAGTACTTC
v_gene: TRBV5-4; abundance: .; len: 15; j_gene: TRBJ2-1; d_gene: .; CDR3aa: CASSFFQGNNNEQFF; CDR3nt: TGTGCCAGCAGCTTTTTTCAGGGGAACAACAATGAGCAGTTCTTC
v_gene: TRBV9; abundance: few; len: 14; j_gene: TRBJ1-1; d_gene: .; CDR3aa: CASSVAGVNTEAFF; CDR3nt: TGTGCCAGCAGCGTAGCAGGGGTGAACACTGAAGCTTTCTTT
v_gene: TRBV5-1; abundance: once; len: 14; j_gene: TRBJ2-3; d_gene: .; CDR3aa: CASSPANFADTQYF; CDR3nt: TGCGCCAGCAGCCCAGCGAATTTCGCAGATACGCAGTATTTT
v_gene: TRBV6-1; abundance: .; len: 14; j_gene: TRBJ2-1; d_gene: TRBD2; CDR3aa: CASNSGGKVNEQFF; CDR3nt: TGTGCCAGCAACTCGGGAGGGAAAGTCAATGAGCAGTTCTTC
v_gene: TRBV14; abundance: once; len: 17; j_gene: TRBJ2-1; d_gene: TRBD2; CDR3aa: CASSQIAGGPSYNEQFF; CDR3nt: TGTGCCAGCAGCCAGATAGCGGGAGGGCCCTCCTACAATGAGCAGTTCTTC
v_gene: TRBV14; abundance: .; len: 17; j_gene: TRBJ2-7; d_gene: .; CDR3aa: CASSPAPGQPEDYEQYF; CDR3nt: TGTGCCAGCAGCCCGGCACCGGGACAACCAGAGGACTACGAGCAGTACTTC
v_gene: TRBV10-3; abundance: few; len: 13; j_gene: TRBJ1-2; d_gene: TRBD1; CDR3aa: CAIGTGTDHGYTF; CDR3nt: TGTGCCATCGGGACCGGGACAGATCATGGCTACACCTTC
v_gene: TRBV5-4; abundance: .; len: 15; j_gene: TRBJ2-3; d_gene: TRBD1; CDR3aa: CASSHRDRVTDTQYF; CDR3nt: TGTGCCAGCAGCCACCGGGACAGAGTCACAGATACGCAGTATTTT
v_gene: TRBV7-2; abundance: .; len: 18; j_gene: TRBJ2-2; d_gene: TRBD1; CDR3aa: CASSFRPGGFLGSGELFF; CDR3nt: TGTGCCAGCAGCTTTCGGCCAGGGGGTTTTCTCGGGTCCGGGGAGCTGTTTTTT
v_gene: TRBV5-4; abundance: .; len: 12; j_gene: TRBJ1-2; d_gene: .; CDR3aa: CASSSRDDGYTF; CDR3nt: TGTGCCAGCAGCTCGAGGGATGATGGCTACACCTTC
v_gene: TRBV30; abundance: .; len: 15; j_gene: TRBJ2-7; d_gene: .; CDR3aa: CAWSQPGLGAYEQYF; CDR3nt: TGTGCCTGGAGTCAACCGGGACTCGGTGCCTACGAGCAGTACTTC
v_gene: TRBV30; abundance: .; len: 12; j_gene: TRBJ1-2; d_gene: TRBD1; CDR3aa: CAWTGGDYGYTF; CDR3nt: TGTGCCTGGACAGGGGGTGACTATGGCTACACCTTC
v_gene: TRBV6-1; abundance: .; len: 14; j_gene: TRBJ1-1; d_gene: .; CDR3aa: CASSVHGESTEAFF; CDR3nt: TGTGCCAGCAGCGTTCACGGGGAAAGCACTGAAGCTTTCTTT
v_gene: TRBV7-2; abundance: once; len: 17; j_gene: TRBJ1-1; d_gene: .; CDR3aa: CASSLESGRGRNTEAFF; CDR3nt: TGTGCCAGCAGCTTAGAATCGGGGCGCGGGAGGAACACTGAAGCTTTCTTT
v_gene: TRBV7-2; abundance: .; len: 14; j_gene: TRBJ2-7; d_gene: .; CDR3aa: CASSHLPYPYEQYF; CDR3nt: TGTGCCAGCAGCCACCTACCCTACCCCTACGAGCAGTACTTC
v_gene: TRBV19; abundance: .; len: 14; j_gene: TRBJ2-7; d_gene: TRBD2; CDR3aa: CASSKAGGPYEQYF; CDR3nt: TGTGCCAGTAGTAAGGCGGGGGGCCCCTACGAGCAGTACTTC
v_gene: TRBV10-3; abundance: .; len: 16; j_gene: TRBJ2-7; d_gene: TRBD1; CDR3aa: CAISESGTGSSYEQYF; CDR3nt: TGTGCCATCAGTGAGTCGGGGACAGGGAGCTCCTACGAGCAGTACTTC
v_gene: TRBV27; abundance: .; len: 18; j_gene: TRBJ1-2; d_gene: TRBD1; CDR3aa: CASTHRTGGVEKWYGYTF; CDR3nt: TGTGCCAGCACCCATCGGACAGGGGGAGTAGAAAAGTGGTATGGCTACACCTTC
v_gene: TRBV30; abundance: .; len: 15; j_gene: TRBJ1-1; d_gene: TRBD1; CDR3aa: CAWSVTGGWNTEAFF; CDR3nt: TGTGCCTGGAGTGTGACAGGGGGCTGGAACACTGAAGCTTTCTTT
v_gene: TRBV20-1; abundance: .; len: 11; j_gene: TRBJ2-5; d_gene: TRBD2; CDR3aa: CSATPGTSSYF; CDR3nt: TGCAGTGCTACCCCCGGGACTAGTAGTTACTTC
v_gene: TRBV11-3; abundance: .; len: 15; j_gene: TRBJ1-4; d_gene: .; CDR3aa: CASSDYRGKYEKLFF; CDR3nt: TGTGCCAGCAGCGATTACCGGGGAAAGTATGAAAAACTGTTTTTT
v_gene: TRBV5-6; abundance: .; len: 16; j_gene: TRBJ2-7; d_gene: .; CDR3aa: CASSLNSPALSYEQYF; CDR3nt: TGTGCCAGCAGCTTGAACAGTCCTGCCCTTTCCTACGAGCAGTACTTC
v_gene: TRBV30; abundance: once; len: 17; j_gene: TRBJ2-3; d_gene: TRBD2; CDR3aa: CAWSVPFSGGITDTQYF; CDR3nt: TGTGCCTGGAGTGTACCCTTCAGCGGGGGGATAACAGATACGCAGTATTTT
v_gene: TRBV19; abundance: few; len: 15; j_gene: TRBJ1-2; d_gene: TRBD1; CDR3aa: CASSKRQGPDYGYTF; CDR3nt: TGTGCCAGTAGTAAACGACAGGGGCCGGACTATGGCTACACCTTC
v_gene: TRBV5-1; abundance: .; len: 13; j_gene: TRBJ1-2; d_gene: .; CDR3aa: CASSVSGVGGYTF; CDR3nt: TGCGCCAGCAGCGTGTCGGGGGTAGGTGGCTACACCTTC
v_gene: TRBV7-9; abundance: .; len: 15; j_gene: TRBJ2-1; d_gene: TRBD1; CDR3aa: CASSLGQGGVNEQFF; CDR3nt: TGTGCCAGCAGCCTCGGACAGGGAGGCGTCAATGAGCAGTTCTTC
v_gene: TRBV9; abundance: .; len: 15; j_gene: TRBJ1-2; d_gene: .; CDR3aa: CASSVGGVGNYGYTF; CDR3nt: TGTGCCAGCAGCGTAGGGGGCGTGGGAAACTATGGCTACACCTTC
v_gene: TRBV25-1; abundance: medium-sized; len: 11; j_gene: TRBJ1-2; d_gene: .; CDR3aa: CASSRGYGYTF; CDR3nt: TGTGCCAGTTCTAGGGGGTATGGCTACACCTTC
v_gene: TRBV5-1; abundance: .; len: 13; j_gene: TRBJ1-1; d_gene: TRBD1; CDR3aa: CASSSEDRAEAFF; CDR3nt: TGCGCCAGCAGCTCGGAGGACAGGGCTGAAGCTTTCTTT
v_gene: TRBV2; abundance: .; len: 13; j_gene: TRBJ2-5; d_gene: TRBD2; CDR3aa: CASRAGVQETQYF; CDR3nt: TGTGCCAGCCGTGCGGGGGTACAAGAGACCCAGTACTTC
v_gene: TRBV27; abundance: .; len: 13; j_gene: TRBJ2-7; d_gene: .; CDR3aa: CASSSARVSEQYF; CDR3nt: TGTGCCAGCAGTTCCGCTCGGGTAAGCGAGCAGTACTTC
v_gene: TRBV5-4; abundance: once; len: 14; j_gene: TRBJ2-5; d_gene: .; CDR3aa: CASSLAGLKETQYF; CDR3nt: TGTGCCAGCAGCTTGGCCGGACTTAAAGAGACCCAGTACTTC
v_gene: TRBV6-1; abundance: .; len: 13; j_gene: TRBJ1-6; d_gene: .; CDR3aa: CASSQYDNSPLHF; CDR3nt: TGTGCCAGCAGTCAGTACGATAATTCACCCCTCCACTTT
v_gene: TRBV30; abundance: .; len: 14; j_gene: TRBJ1-1; d_gene: TRBD1; CDR3aa: CAWSFKTGGTEAFF; CDR3nt: TGTGCCTGGTCCTTTAAGACAGGGGGGACTGAAGCTTTCTTT
v_gene: TRBV11-3; abundance: few; len: 16; j_gene: TRBJ1-1; d_gene: .; CDR3aa: CASSYTATGENTEAFF; CDR3nt: TGTGCCAGCAGCTACACCGCGACAGGAGAGAACACTGAAGCTTTCTTT
v_gene: TRBV9; abundance: .; len: 16; j_gene: TRBJ2-7; d_gene: TRBD2; CDR3aa: CASSPSSSGRTDEQYF; CDR3nt: TGTGCCAGCAGCCCCTCTTCTAGCGGGAGGACCGACGAGCAGTACTTC
v_gene: TRBV10-3; abundance: .; len: 12; j_gene: TRBJ1-2; d_gene: .; CDR3aa: CAISERGDGYTF; CDR3nt: TGTGCCATCAGTGAGCGAGGAGATGGCTACACCTTC
v_gene: TRBV10-3; abundance: few; len: 14; j_gene: TRBJ1-1; d_gene: .; CDR3aa: CAISEFQKNTEAFF; CDR3nt: TGTGCCATCAGTGAGTTTCAGAAGAACACTGAAGCTTTCTTT
v_gene: TRBV9; abundance: once; len: 15; j_gene: TRBJ1-1; d_gene: .; CDR3aa: CASSVGDTWNTEAFF; CDR3nt: TGTGCCAGCAGCGTAGGAGACACGTGGAACACTGAAGCTTTCTTT
v_gene: TRBV4-1; abundance: .; len: 17; j_gene: TRBJ2-1; d_gene: .; CDR3aa: CASSQGGLWGPLDEQFF; CDR3nt: TGCGCCAGCAGCCAAGGAGGTCTTTGGGGGCCCCTGGATGAGCAGTTCTTC
v_gene: TRBV6-5; abundance: .; len: 15; j_gene: TRBJ1-2; d_gene: TRBD1; CDR3aa: CASSYRQGGGYGYTF; CDR3nt: TGTGCCAGCAGTTACCGACAGGGTGGGGGTTATGGCTACACCTTC
v_gene: TRBV18; abundance: .; len: 16; j_gene: TRBJ2-7; d_gene: TRBD1; CDR3aa: CASSPPAGQGSYEQYF; CDR3nt: TGTGCCAGCTCACCACCGGCGGGACAGGGATCCTACGAGCAGTACTTC
v_gene: TRBV7-9; abundance: .; len: 17; j_gene: TRBJ1-2; d_gene: TRBD1; CDR3aa: CASSPDRSRGIGYGYTF; CDR3nt: TGTGCCAGCAGCCCGGACAGGTCGAGGGGGATCGGATATGGCTACACCTTC
v_gene: TRBV11-2; abundance: .; len: 14; j_gene: TRBJ1-3; d_gene: .; CDR3aa: CASSLEISGNTIYF; CDR3nt: TGTGCCAGCAGCTTGGAGATCTCTGGAAACACCATATATTTT
v_gene: TRBV5-1; abundance: .; len: 15; j_gene: TRBJ1-1; d_gene: .; CDR3aa: CASSPQRVQNTEAFF; CDR3nt: TGCGCCAGCAGCCCCCAGCGAGTGCAAAACACTGAAGCTTTCTTT
v_gene: TRBV7-7; abundance: .; len: 15; j_gene: TRBJ2-3; d_gene: .; CDR3aa: CATSRVGLAGDTQYF; CDR3nt: TGTGCTACCTCCCGAGTAGGCCTCGCGGGAGATACGCAGTATTTT
v_gene: TRBV6-6; abundance: .; len: 14; j_gene: TRBJ2-3; d_gene: .; CDR3aa: CASRMTSLADTQYF; CDR3nt: TGTGCCAGCAGGATGACTAGTCTTGCTGATACGCAGTATTTT
v_gene: TRBV6-5; abundance: .; len: 15; j_gene: TRBJ2-7; d_gene: .; CDR3aa: CASSPGEVPLYEQYF; CDR3nt: TGTGCCAGCAGCCCCGGGGAAGTTCCTCTTTACGAGCAGTACTTC
v_gene: TRBV6-5; abundance: .; len: 14; j_gene: TRBJ2-1; d_gene: TRBD2; CDR3aa: CASRLAGRYNEQFF; CDR3nt: TGTGCCAGCAGGTTAGCGGGGAGGTACAATGAGCAGTTCTTC
v_gene: TRBV2; abundance: .; len: 16; j_gene: TRBJ1-2; d_gene: TRBD1; CDR3aa: CASSELRTGAGYGYTF; CDR3nt: TGTGCCAGCAGTGAATTACGGACAGGGGCTGGCTATGGCTACACCTTC
v_gene: TRBV6-6; abundance: .; len: 15; j_gene: TRBJ2-7; d_gene: .; CDR3aa: CASSYSGTWVYEQYF; CDR3nt: TGTGCCAGCAGTTACTCTGGGACTTGGGTATACGAGCAGTACTTC
v_gene: TRBV7-8; abundance: .; len: 14; j_gene: TRBJ2-3; d_gene: TRBD2; CDR3aa: CASSRSGGTDTQYF; CDR3nt: TGTGCCAGCAGCCGTAGCGGGGGTACAGATACGCAGTATTTT